This TCR beta chain was retrieved from a study of early T cells in non-severe SARS-CoV-2 infection. The overall study: Sequencing input comprised bulk RNA from unsorted whole blood; chain pairing was not available.

One entry per CDR3 protein, called by TCRdb with MiXCR from the 5' RACE reads. The sample has fewer than 65,000 distinct CDR3 sequences, more than 9% seen once. This CDR3 has 14 amino acids. Trimming cost V 8 bases and J 0 bases; bases outside gene matches: 4. Germline CDR1 MNHNY, CDR2 SVGAGI (reference sequence). This clonotype has only a few counts. This TCR was recovered from an adult who was a healthcare worker with PCR-confirmed SARS-CoV-2 infection or an uninfected control (not recorded which). Sequenced input: whole blood. This chain uses TRBV6-6 with TRBJ2-3, with 8 positions matching TRBD2. CDR3 sequence reads: CASVGGGSTDTQYF. The CDR3 DNA reads as TGTGCCAGCGTGGGCGGGGGGAGCACAGATACGCAGTATTTT.